This T cell receptor beta chain was documented in a study of read filtering for tumor transcriptome and immune sequencing. Study details: After DNase treatment, RNA was made into whole-transcriptome libraries.

This clonotype was seen ten or more times. Its antigen is not known. Between the trimmed V and J ends, which lost 2 bases and 10 bases, there was a span of 8 bases. Germline CDR1 and CDR2: MGHDK and SYGVNS. This CDR3 spans 11 amino acids. Sampling of bone marrow took place during active disease in every patient. Whole-study findings and limits: Without single-read clonotypes, shared clonotype proportions correlated more between IR-seq and RNA-seq. The CD138-negative fraction was mixed bone marrow immune cells, not pure T cells.

The library was built from roughly 400 ng RNA with molecular barcoded adaptors for alpha/delta and beta/gamma chains. MiXCR was run by TCRdb on the reads, yielding one entry per CDR3 protein. The data contain about 130,000 distinct CDR3 sequences, under 15% of them singletons. This chain connects TRBV25-1 to TRBJ1-1; tentatively, D is TRBD1 (5 bases). Input material: a population of CD138-negative cells sorted from bone marrow. The receptor's source is a donor older than 35 with multiple myeloma. CDR3 residues: CASSERGAAFF. CDR3 sequence (DNA): TGTGCCAGCAGTGAAAGGGGCGCAGCTTTCTTT.